A single sample gave rise to the 31 T cell receptor beta chains below, sequenced in a study of siplizumab effects on memory and regulatory T cells. TCRdb keeps only in-frame clones here, not all; method: immunoSEQ multiplex PCR. The repertoire holds roughly 93,000 clones, roughly 94% seen once, with about 1.4% in the top ten. The sequencing input was non-Treg CD4+ T cells sorted from blood. The receptor set was obtained from a human donor in good health.

This chain joins TRBV27 and TRBJ2-2; 9 nucleotides match TRBD1. Unmatched junction bases numbered 22, after V lost 5 bases and J lost 6 bases. The CDR3 length is 20 residues. Germline V CDR1 and CDR2: MNHEY, SMNVEV (reference sequence). CDR3 coding DNA: TGTGCCAGCAGTCCCCACGGGACAGGGCTCCTCATGAGTAGGGCCGGGGAGCTGTTTTTT. This sequence encodes CASSPHGTGLLMSRAGELFF.

In its sample, this clone was seen a few times. The chain recombines TRBV30 with TRBJ1-1; possible D gene TRBD1, 5 bases. Deletions cut 4 bases from V and 0 bases from J, with 9 bases between. Germline CDR1 GTSNPN, CDR2 SVGIG (reference sequence). The CDR3 is made up of 13 amino acids. The CDR3 DNA follows: TGTGCCTGGAAGGGGCAGCTGAACACTGAAGCTTTCTTT. Its translation is CAWKGQLNTEAFF.

This chain links TRBV7-8 with TRBJ2-2, with D perhaps being TRBD1 or TRBD2 (5 bases each). V dropped 5 bases and J dropped 6 bases, with 22 bases sitting between them. Germline CDR1 and CDR2: SGHVS and FQNEAQ. CDR3 length equals 17 residues. CDR3 DNA: TGTGCCAGCAGCGCATCTCCCGGGACCCTGGGTCCCGGGGAGCTGTTTTTT. Translation: CASSASPGTLGPGELFF. Supplemented by reference TRBV7-8 and TRBJ2-2, the full variable domain reads GAGVSQSPRYKVAKRGQDVALRCDPISGHVSLFWYQQALGQGPEFLTYFQNEAQLDKSGLPSDRFFAERPEGSVSTLKIQRTQQEDSAVYLCASSASPGTLGPGELFFGEGSRLTVL.

The chain couples TRBV11-1 to TRBJ2-5; 8 bases align to TRBD2. Germline CDR1 SGHAT, CDR2 FQDESV (reference sequence). V trimming: 4 bases; J trimming: 5 bases; junction bases outside the gene matches: 9. This CDR3 comprises 15 residues. The CDR3 coding sequence is TGTGCCAGCAGCTCGTTAGCGGGAAGAGGGGAGACCCAGTACTTC. Translating gives CASSSLAGRGETQYF.

V is TRBV25-1 and J is TRBJ2-2, with 7 bases aligning to TRBD1. Germline CDR1 MGHDK, CDR2 SYGVNS. This CDR3 has 18 amino acids. Trimming cost V 2 bases and J 4 bases; bases outside gene matches: 13. The CDR3 reads CASSEGGQNHIATGELFF. The CDR3 nucleotides read TGTGCCAGCAGTGAAGGGGGACAGAATCACATAGCCACCGGGGAGCTGTTTTTT.

The count of this clone is one. This CDR3 is also generated by other DNA sequences in the sample. The chain links TRBV27 to TRBJ1-1, with D possibly matching TRBD1 (5 bases). The CDR3 is 13 amino acids. Per germline, CDR1 MNHEY and CDR2 SMNVEV (reference sequence). V was pared by 6 bases and J by 1 base, with 9 bases between. The CDR3 DNA follows: TGTGCCAGCAGCTTCGGGGGGAACACTGAAGCTTTCTTT. Translation gives CASSFGGNTEAFF.

The chain employs TRBV11-2 and TRBJ2-7, with 13 bases lining up with TRBD2. V lost 5 bases, J lost 6 bases, and 7 bases stayed unmatched. This CDR3 is 15 amino acids long. The germline V gene has CDR1 SGHAT and CDR2 FQNNGV. As DNA, the CDR3 is TGTGCCAGCAGCCGCGGACTAGCGGGAGTATCCGAGCAGTACTTC. As protein: CASSRGLAGVSEQYF. The whole variable domain, remainder taken from reference TRBV11-2 and TRBJ2-7, is EAGVAQSPRYKIIEKRQSVAFWCNPISGHATLYWYQQILGQGPKLLIQFQNNGVVDDSQLPKDRFSAERLKGVDSTLKIQPAKLEDSAVYLCASSRGLAGVSEQYFGPGTRLTVT.

This chain connects TRBV7-6 to TRBJ2-3, with 7 bases matching TRBD2. Germline CDR1 is SGHVS and CDR2 is FNYEAQ. This CDR3 has 14 residues. V shed 4 bases, J shed 4 bases, and the junction held 5 bases outside the gene matches. DNA for the CDR3: TGTGCCAGCAGCTCCACTAGCGTCGCAGATACGCAGTATTTT. Encoded protein: CASSSTSVADTQYF.

The chain employs TRBV9 and TRBJ2-1, with 9 bases that match TRBD1. Germline CDR1 is SGDLS and CDR2 is YYNGEE. V trimming: 2 bases; J trimming: 7 bases; junction bases outside the gene matches: 7. CDR3 length: 15 amino acids. Written as DNA, the CDR3 is TGTGCCAGCAGCGTCGGGGACAGGGTGGCTAATGAGCAGTTCTTC. Protein product: CASSVGDRVANEQFF.

CDR3 amino acids: CASSGLAGETDTQYF. In nucleotides, the CDR3 is TGTGCCAGCTCGGGATTAGCGGGAGAAACAGATACGCAGTATTTT. The V call is TRBV18, the J call TRBJ2-3; 9 nucleotides agree with TRBD2. Germline CDR1 and CDR2: KGHSH and LQKENI. J was trimmed by 3 bases and V by 6 bases; bases with no gene match: 7. The CDR3 spans 15 residues.

In this sample, this clone turned up a few times. The chain is built from TRBV21-1 and TRBJ1-1; the table's D call, TRBD1, has no DNA check behind it. TRBV21-1 is flagged as a pseudogene. This CDR3 has 13 amino acids. CDR3 amino acids: CASIDRVATEAFF. CDR3 sequence (DNA): TGTGCCAGCATCGACAGGGTTGCCACTGAAGCTTTCTTT.

This chain connects TRBV4-1 to TRBJ1-1; D is ambiguous. Trimming pared 3 bases from V and 6 bases from J, leaving 20 bases between. Germline V gene lookup returns CDR1 MGHRA and CDR2 YSYEKL. The CDR3 loop spans 16 amino acids. The CDR3, as DNA: TGCGCCAGCAGCCAGGGCAACTGGGGAGGGCCCCCTGAAGCTTTCTTT. Encoded protein: CASSQGNWGGPPEAFF.

The chain carries TRBV30 and TRBJ1-4; D is unclear. The CDR3 runs 17 residues. Trimming removed 2 bases at V and 5 bases at J, with 21 bases between. Germline V gives CDR1 GTSNPN, CDR2 SVGIG (reference sequence). The DNA of the CDR3 is TGTGCCTGGAGTTCAGGTCTCCTTGGAGTACAAAATGAAAAACTGTTTTTT. Protein sequence: CAWSSGLLGVQNEKLFF.

The rearrangement links TRBV7-3 to TRBJ2-2, with a tentative D call TRBD2 (5 bases). Germline loops: CDR1 SGHTA, CDR2 FQGTGA. The CDR3 loop spans 14 amino acids. Trimming took off 10 bases at V and 6 bases at J, with 18 bases between the two ends. CDR3 sequence reads: CATKRAFSSGELFF. DNA for the CDR3: TGTGCCACAAAGAGGGCATTTAGTTCCGGGGAGCTGTTTTTT.

J is TRBJ2-7 and V is TRBV7-9; 8 nucleotides align to TRBD1. The CDR3 sequence is 15 residues long. The V segment lost 5 bases and the J segment 3 bases; nucleotides outside the gene matches: 9. Germline V gives CDR1 SEHNR, CDR2 FQNEAQ (reference sequence). In DNA form, the CDR3 reads TGTGCCAGCAGCCGAAGGACAGGGCTTCGCTACGAGCAGTACTTC. It specifies CASSRRTGLRYEQYF.

CDR3 protein: CASTRGFRQHNEQFF. DNA for the CDR3: TGTGCCAGCACCAGAGGTTTTAGACAGCACAATGAGCAGTTCTTC. V is TRBV27 and J is TRBJ2-1; maybe TRBD1 (5 bases). V lost 7 bases, J lost 5 bases, and 18 bases lay in between. Germline assignment: CDR1 MNHEY and CDR2 SMNVEV (reference sequence). This CDR3 contains 15 residues.

This chain links TRBV9 with TRBJ1-3; weak D call: TRBD1 (5 bases). Germline values: CDR1 SGDLS, CDR2 YYNGEE. The CDR3 runs to 13 residues. V was shortened by 3 bases and J by 5 bases, with 9 bases between the two germline ends. The CDR3 sequence is CASSDRDRNTIYF. CDR3 bases: TGTGCCAGCAGCGACCGGGACCGAAACACCATATATTTT.

The rearrangement joins TRBV7-2 to TRBJ2-5; D is ambiguous. V was shortened by 7 bases and J by 2 bases, with 11 bases between the two germline ends. The CDR3 has 13 residues. Germline values: CDR1 SGHTA, CDR2 FQGNSA. CDR3 sequence: CASNHRAQETQYF. CDR3 nucleotide sequence: TGTGCCAGCAACCACAGAGCGCAAGAGACCCAGTACTTC. Based on the CDR3 plus reference TRBV7-2 and TRBJ2-5, the full variable domain is GAGVSQSPSNKVTEKGKDVELRCDPISGHTALYWYRQSLGQGLEFLIYFQGNSAPDKSGLPSDRFSAERTGGSVSTLTIQRTQQEDSAVYLCASNHRAQETQYFGPGTRLLVL.

The rearrangement uses TRBV30 and TRBJ2-3, with 7 nucleotides matching TRBD1. CDR3 size: 15 residues. The V gene end was trimmed by 4 bases and the J gene end by 0 bases; junction bases not matched to a gene: 7. The V gene's germline CDR1 is GTSNPN and CDR2 SVGIG (reference sequence). This chain's CDR3 is CAWNKNRGSTDTQYF. In DNA, the CDR3 is TGTGCCTGGAATAAAAACAGGGGAAGCACAGATACGCAGTATTTT.

The genes are TRBV10-1 and TRBJ2-1; D remains ambiguous. The V gene lost 3 bases and the J gene lost 6 bases, with 6 bases spanning the gap. CDR1 is WNHNN and CDR2 is SYGVQD in the germline V gene (reference sequence). The CDR3 length is 12 residues. The CDR3 nucleotides read TGCGCCAGCAGTGACCTCCCCAATGAGCAGTTCTTC. This encodes CASSDLPNEQFF.

This chain links TRBV20-1 with TRBJ1-2; TRBD1 aligns across 7 bases. CDR1 and CDR2 from the germline V gene are DFQATT and SNEGSKA (reference sequence). The CDR3 has 11 residues. Trimming cost V 7 bases and J 5 bases; bases outside gene matches: 4. This CDR3 is CSVPTGYGYTF. For the CDR3, the DNA is TGCAGTGTCCCGACAGGGTATGGCTACACCTTC.

This rearrangement joins TRBV4-1 to TRBJ1-1, with 7 bases aligning to TRBD1. The CDR3 has 15 residues. Germline CDR1 and CDR2: MGHRA and YSYEKL. J lost 1 base, V lost 6 bases, and 8 bases had no gene match. The CDR3 loop is CASRPPGTANTEAFF. In DNA form, the CDR3 reads TGCGCCAGCAGGCCGCCTGGGACAGCGAACACTGAAGCTTTCTTT.

CDR3 amino acids: CAWRELETQYF. CDR3 DNA: TGTGCCTGGAGAGAGTTAGAGACCCAGTACTTC. The gene calls are TRBV30 and TRBJ2-5; no definite D call. Trimming cost V 3 bases and J 4 bases, with 6 bases left between them. The CDR3 covers 11 residues. Germline V CDR1 and CDR2: GTSNPN, SVGIG (reference sequence). The variable domain in full, completed from reference TRBV30 and TRBJ2-5, reads SQTIHQWPATLVQPVGSPLSLECTVEGTSNPNLYWYRQAAGRGLQLLFYSVGIGQISSEVPQNLSASRPQDRQFILSSKKLLLSDSGFYLCAWRELETQYFGPGTRLLVL.

The rearrangement links TRBV19 to TRBJ2-1; D call uncertain. Germline V CDR1 and CDR2: LNHDA, SQIVND (reference sequence). The CDR3 has 12 residues. V lost 7 bases and J 3 bases, leaving 7 bases between the germline ends. This CDR3 is CASTNYYNEQFF. The CDR3 DNA follows: TGTGCCAGTACCAACTACTACAATGAGCAGTTCTTC.

This chain links TRBV7-2 with TRBJ2-3, with no clear D. The CDR3 totals 15 residues. The germline gives CDR1 SGHTA, CDR2 FQGNSA. V dropped 4 bases and J dropped 0 bases, with 11 bases sitting between them. The CDR3 DNA follows: TGTGCCAGCAGCTCCCAATCTTATAGCACAGATACGCAGTATTTT. Its protein is CASSSQSYSTDTQYF.

The V and J genes are TRBV25-1 and TRBJ2-1; 7 nucleotides agree with TRBD2. The V and J ends lost 2 bases and 7 bases, in that order; junction bases with no gene match: 11. The length of the CDR3 is 16 residues. Germline CDR1 reads MGHDK; CDR2 reads SYGVNS. CDR3 sequence reads: CASSERPDGAGNEQFF. CDR3 DNA: TGTGCCAGCAGTGAACGGCCAGATGGAGCGGGGAATGAGCAGTTCTTC.

The chain uses TRBV5-4 and TRBJ2-2, with D hard to call. The CDR3 runs 15 residues. The ends were cut back, 0 bases at V and 6 bases at J, with 12 bases in the middle. The germline V gene has CDR1 SGHNT and CDR2 YYREEE (reference sequence). The CDR3 DNA is TGTGCCAGCAGCTTGGTATCACGGGTGTCCGGGGAGCTGTTTTTT. It yields the protein CASSLVSRVSGELFF. Supplemented by reference TRBV5-4 and TRBJ2-2, the full variable domain reads ETGVTQSPTHLIKTRGQQVTLRCSSQSGHNTVSWYQQALGQGPQFIFQYYREEENGRGNFPPRFSGLQFPNYSSELNVNALELDDSALYLCASSLVSRVSGELFFGEGSRLTVL.

The chain carries TRBV7-9 and TRBJ2-1, with D perhaps matching TRBD1 (5 bases). This CDR3 has 17 residues. The germline V gene encodes CDR1 SEHNR and CDR2 FQNEAQ (reference sequence). V gave up 0 bases and J gave up 1 base, with 13 bases separating them. The CDR3 DNA sequence: TGTGCCAGCAGCTTAGCGCAGGGCGGAACGTCCTACAATGAGCAGTTCTTC. It specifies CASSLAQGGTSYNEQFF. The full variable domain, rest sourced from reference TRBV7-9 and TRBJ2-1, is DTGVSQNPRHKITKRGQNVTFRCDPISEHNRLYWYRQTLGQGPEFLTYFQNEAQLEKSRLLSDRFSAERPKGSFSTLEIQRTEQGDSAMYLCASSLAQGGTSYNEQFFGPGTRLTVL.

The chain couples TRBV30 to TRBJ1-4; TRBD1 is a possible D gene (5 bases). This CDR3 region has 14 residues. Deletions cut 2 bases from V and 4 bases from J, with 11 bases between. Germline CDR1 reads GTSNPN; CDR2 reads SVGIG (reference sequence). In DNA, the CDR3 is TGTGCCTGGAGTCGGTGGCAGGGTAATGAAAAACTGTTTTTT. It is translated as CAWSRWQGNEKLFF.

The chain joins TRBV11-1 to TRBJ1-3; D ambiguous. This CDR3 is 16 amino acids long. Per the germline V gene, CDR1 is SGHAT and CDR2 is FQDESV (reference sequence). V was trimmed by 4 bases and J by 4 bases, leaving 17 bases between them. This chain's CDR3 is CASSYLIATTGNTIYF. In nucleotides, the CDR3 is TGTGCCAGCAGCTACTTGATTGCGACTACGGGAAACACCATATATTTT.

V and J are TRBV28 and TRBJ1-2; 7 bases are a match to TRBD1. With V trimmed by 2 bases and J by 8 bases, 14 bases remained unmatched. From germline, CDR1 is MDHEN and CDR2 SYDVKM. The CDR3 is made up of 16 amino acids. The CDR3 DNA reads as TGTGCCAGCAGTTTACCTCCCCGACAGGGACGAGGAGGCTACACCTTC. It codes for CASSLPPRQGRGGYTF.